This TCR beta chain was documented in a study of blood T cell repertoires in COVID-19. Study at large: The United States, Italy and Spain were the sources of the acute and convalescent COVID-19 samples.

Assay: immunoSEQ multiplex PCR; the TCRdb copy retains only in-frame clones and omits some. The sample consists of 250,000 to 350,000 clones, roughly 90% of them appearing once. The V and J ends lost 3 bases and 3 bases respectively, with 17 bases between them. This CDR3 contains 16 residues. From germline, CDR1 is LGHNA and CDR2 YNFKEQ. Sequenced sample: peripheral blood. This TCR was sampled from a woman aged 50 to 65 with active or convalescent COVID-19. The V call is TRBV4-2, the J call TRBJ2-5; D is possibly TRBD1 (6 bases). The CDR3 bases are TGTGCCAGCAGCCATTACCCGGGACAAACTAAAGAGACCCAGTACTTC. Amino acids: CASSHYPGQTKETQYF.